This TCR beta chain came from a study of T-cell reconstitution after alpha-beta-depleted transplantation in children. Unique molecular identifiers were used to barcode this TCRbeta library. TCRdb analysed the PCR reads with MiXCR anew, one entry per CDR3 protein. This table has about 980,000 distinct CDR3 sequences, about 30% appearing once. Notes on the study in general: T-cell numbers and diversity one year post-transplant derived largely from freshly generated T cells. Roughly two months post-transplant, alpha-beta T cells reportedly originated from several hundred graft clones that had expanded. Surviving recipient T cells and thymic progenitors produced the high day-60 TCRbeta diversity seen in some patients.

To note about this clonotype: The antigen is unknown.

Looked up from germline, CDR1 is LNHDA and CDR2 is SQIVND (reference sequence). The ends lost 5 bases at V and 4 bases at J; junction bases unmatched: 8. The CDR3 runs 15 residues. Source: PBMCs, mostly from graft donor cells, taken 360 days after TCRalphabeta/CD19-depleted stem cell transplant. The rearrangement joins TRBV19 to TRBJ2-1, with 7 bases matching TRBD2. The receptor's source is a boy in the first two years of life who had a stem cell transplant for SCID, so the T cells may come from the graft donor. The chain's CDR3 is CASSDDSGPYNEQFF. CDR3 nucleotide sequence: TGTGCCAGTAGTGACGATAGCGGGCCTTACAATGAGCAGTTCTTC.